A single sample gave rise to the 21 T cell receptor beta chains below, sequenced in a study of blood T cell repertoires in COVID-19. Measured with immunoSEQ multiplex PCR; TCRdb has only the in-frame clones, and not every one. The repertoire holds about 300,000 clones, with around 86% as singletons. Sample: PBMCs or T cells enriched from blood (not recorded which). Source of these receptors: a man between 25 and 39 years old who had recovered from COVID-19.

The chain joins TRBV5-1 to TRBJ1-2; possibly TRBD1 for D (5 bases). Germline V gene data show CDR1 as SGHRS and CDR2 as YFSETQ. Trimming stripped 0 bases from V and 6 bases from J, with 12 bases between. This CDR3 has 14 amino acids. CDR3: CASSLVGGKDGYTF. CDR3 DNA sequence: TGCGCCAGCAGCTTGGTCGGGGGGAAGGATGGCTACACCTTC.

This rearrangement joins TRBV11-2 to TRBJ2-3; 7 nucleotides line up with TRBD2. V shed 2 bases and J 2 bases; nucleotides not matched to a gene: 10. Germline V gives CDR1 SGHAT, CDR2 FQNNGV. This CDR3 spans 17 amino acids. CDR3 bases: TGTGCCAGCAGCTTATTCACGGGGGACTACAACACAGATACGCAGTATTTT. This encodes CASSLFTGDYNTDTQYF.

The V and J genes are TRBV5-1 and TRBJ1-1; D remains unclear. The CDR3 consists of 13 residues. V was clipped by 7 bases and J by 0 bases, with 10 bases between them. CDR1 is SGHRS, CDR2 YFSETQ, per germline. For the CDR3, the DNA is TGCGCCAGCTGGGCAGAATTGAACACTGAAGCTTTCTTT. Protein sequence: CASWAELNTEAFF.

The rearrangement uses TRBV4-1 and TRBJ2-7; TRBD2 is a possible D gene (6 bases). The germline V and J ends were trimmed by 0 bases and 5 bases, with 14 bases remaining between them. CDR1 is MGHRA and CDR2 is YSYEKL in the germline V gene. The CDR3 has 15 amino acids. For the CDR3, the DNA is TGCGCCAGCAGCCAAGAAGGGTGGGGGGAAGACGAGCAGTACTTC. It specifies CASSQEGWGEDEQYF.

The sample holds a few counts of this clone. The CDR3 spells CASGNRGETQYF. The CDR3 bases are TGTGCCAGTGGAAACAGGGGAGAGACCCAGTACTTC. V is TRBV19 and J is TRBJ2-5, with 7 bases identical to TRBD1. Germline V gene sequence: CDR1 LNHDA, CDR2 SQIVND (reference sequence). J lost 4 bases, V lost 8 bases, and 4 bases had no gene match. The CDR3 spans 12 residues. Complete variable domain (other parts from reference TRBV19 and TRBJ2-5): DGGITQSPKYLFRKEGQNVTLSCEQNLNHDAMYWYRQDPGQGLRLIYYSQIVNDFQKGDIAEGYSVSREKKESFPLTVTSAQKNPTAFYLCASGNRGETQYFGPGTRLLVL.

This clone was found once. The chain is built from TRBV6-1 and TRBJ1-3, with 10 bases lining up with TRBD1. V lost 4 bases and J lost 0; bases outside the gene matches: 3. CDR1 is MNHNS and CDR2 is SASEGT in the germline V gene. The CDR3 length is 16 residues. For the CDR3, the DNA is TGTGCCAGCAGTGGACAGGGGGCGTTCTCTGGAAACACCATATATTTT. Its translation: CASSGQGAFSGNTIYF.

V is TRBV15 and J is TRBJ1-2; no clear D. Germline V gene lookup returns CDR1 LNHNV and CDR2 YYDKDF (reference sequence). The CDR3 is 15 amino acids. V was trimmed by 1 base and J by 2 bases, leaving 11 bases between them. The CDR3 region is CATSRGSGVNYGYTF. In DNA, the CDR3 is TGTGCCACCAGCAGAGGAAGTGGAGTAAACTATGGCTACACCTTC. Based on the CDR3 plus reference TRBV15 and TRBJ1-2, the full variable domain is DAMVIQNPRYQVTQFGKPVTLSCSQTLNHNVMYWYQQKSSQAPKLLFHYYDKDFNNEADTPDNFQSRRPNTSFCFLDIRSPGLGDTAMYLCATSRGSGVNYGYTFGSGTRLTVV.

Here the CDR3 DNA reads TGTGCCAGCAGTGAAGTTGGGGGCCTGAACACTGAAGCTTTCTTT. Its protein is CASSEVGGLNTEAFF. The V gene is TRBV6-1, the J gene TRBJ1-1; tentatively, D is TRBD1 (6 bases). The V end was cut by 1 base, the J end by 0 bases, with 9 bases between. This CDR3 is 15 amino acids long. CDR1 is MNHNS and CDR2 is SASEGT in the germline V gene.

The chain uses TRBV5-1 and TRBJ2-3; TRBD2 matches at 10 bases. V shed 0 bases and J 2 bases; nucleotides not matched to a gene: 3. Germline V gene data show CDR1 as SGHRS and CDR2 as YFSETQ. This CDR3 contains 16 residues. CDR3 DNA sequence: TGCGCCAGCAGCTTGGAACTAGCGGGGCTCACAGATACGCAGTATTTT. Its translation: CASSLELAGLTDTQYF.

This chain uses TRBV20-1 with TRBJ2-3, with D possibly being TRBD1 (6 bases). Germline-derived CDR1 and CDR2 are DFQATT and SNEGSKA (reference sequence). This CDR3 comprises 15 residues. Trimming shortened V by 3 bases and J by 0 bases, and 13 bases separated the two germline ends. The CDR3 DNA sequence: TGCAGTGCTAGTCGTCAGGGGATAAGCACAGATACGCAGTATTTT. This sequence encodes CSASRQGISTDTQYF.

This chain links TRBV4-1 with TRBJ2-3, with 13 positions matching TRBD2. The CDR3 spans 17 residues. The germline V gene has CDR1 MGHRA and CDR2 YSYEKL. V shed 4 bases and J 5 bases; nucleotides not matched to a gene: 9. The CDR3 nucleotides read TGCGCCAGCAGCCTCACAGGACTAGCGGGAGAAGGAGATACGCAGTATTTT. Its protein is CASSLTGLAGEGDTQYF.

The gene calls are TRBV11-2 and TRBJ1-1; 8 bases are a match to TRBD1. J lost 4 bases, V lost 1 base, and 5 bases had no gene match. CDR1 and CDR2 (germline): SGHAT, FQNNGV. The CDR3 loop spans 15 amino acids. CDR3 region: CASSLVSGGGTEAFF. The CDR3 nucleotides are TGTGCCAGCAGCTTAGTTTCAGGGGGCGGCACTGAAGCTTTCTTT.

This clone was recorded once. This rearrangement joins TRBV6-5 to TRBJ1-2, with 11 bases lining up with TRBD1. CDR3 length: 14 amino acids. Germline V gene data show CDR1 as MNHEY and CDR2 as SVGAGI. V trimming: 2 bases; J trimming: 7 bases; junction bases outside the gene matches: 3. The CDR3 sequence is CASSYGTGGSGYTF. CDR3 coding DNA: TGTGCCAGCAGTTACGGGACAGGGGGGTCTGGCTACACCTTC.

The genes are TRBV7-9 and TRBJ2-5, with 10 nucleotides matching TRBD1. V dropped 3 bases and J dropped 4; count of bases not matched to a gene: 5. The CDR3 contains 15 residues. Per the germline V gene, CDR1 is SEHNR and CDR2 is FQNEAQ (reference sequence). CDR3 protein: CASSLGQGYGETQYF. Here the CDR3 DNA reads TGTGCCAGCAGCTTGGGACAGGGGTATGGAGAGACCCAGTACTTC.

DNA for the CDR3: TGCAGCGTCTGGACAGGGTGGGAGCAGTACTTC. As protein: CSVWTGWEQYF. J is TRBJ2-7 and V is TRBV29-1; 8 bases map to TRBD1. The CDR3 totals 11 residues. The V gene end was trimmed by 6 bases and the J gene end by 7 bases; junction bases not matched to a gene: 5. The V gene's germline CDR1 is SQVTM and CDR2 ANQGSEA.

The CDR3 DNA reads as TGTGCCAGTAGACCTTCTGGGGGGAATCAGCCCCAGCATTTT. Translating it yields CASRPSGGNQPQHF. This chain connects TRBV19 to TRBJ1-5; the D gene is possibly TRBD1 (5 bases). CDR1 is LNHDA and CDR2 is SQIVND in the germline V gene (reference sequence). The V end lost 6 bases, the J end lost 4 bases, and 13 bases lay between the germline ends. The CDR3 has 14 residues.

V gene TRBV24-1 combines with J gene TRBJ2-1, with TRBD2 identical over 15 bases. Germline CDR1 is KGHDR and CDR2 is SFDVKD. This CDR3 spans 16 amino acids. V dropped 3 bases and J dropped 7; count of bases not matched to a gene: 3. Here the CDR3 DNA reads TGTGCCACCAGTGATCGGACTAGCGGGGGGGCTAATGAGCAGTTCTTC. Its protein is CATSDRTSGGANEQFF.

This rearrangement joins TRBV2 to TRBJ1-5; TRBD1 aligns across 7 bases. The CDR3 is 16 amino acids. CDR1 SNHLY and CDR2 FYNNEI come from the germline V gene. Trimming at V came to 3 bases and at J to 1 base, leaving 6 bases not matched to a gene. The DNA of the CDR3 is TGTGCCAGCAGTGAGGAACCAGGGGGGAGCAATCAGCCCCAGCATTTT. Protein product: CASSEEPGGSNQPQHF.

For the CDR3, the DNA is TGTGCCTGGGGGGGTCGCGGGAAGATCTATGGCTACACCTTC. This gives the protein CAWGGRGKIYGYTF. The V call is TRBV30, the J call TRBJ1-2; weak D call: TRBD1 (5 bases). V was clipped by 5 bases and J by 4 bases, with 17 bases between them. The germline CDR1 and CDR2 sequences are GTSNPN and SVGIG (reference sequence). The CDR3 length is 14 residues.

This clone was detected a few times. This chain links TRBV7-8 with TRBJ2-1; 7 bases align to TRBD1. The V gene end was trimmed by 0 bases and the J gene end by 2 bases; junction bases not matched to a gene: 4. Germline values: CDR1 SGHVS, CDR2 FQNEAQ. This CDR3 comprises 16 residues. This CDR3 reads CASSLAYRGPYNEQFF. The CDR3 nucleotides are TGTGCCAGCAGCTTAGCCTACAGGGGACCCTACAATGAGCAGTTCTTC.

The chain's CDR3 is CAISPGQGNQPQHF. As DNA, the CDR3 is TGTGCCATCAGTCCGGGACAGGGGAATCAGCCCCAGCATTTT. The chain carries TRBV10-3 and TRBJ1-5; 10 positions match TRBD1. V was pared by 5 bases and J by 4 bases, with 2 bases of the junction left unmatched. Germline CDR1 is ENHRY and CDR2 is SYGVKD. The CDR3 extends over 14 amino acids.